This T cell receptor (beta chain) is from a study of T cell responses to AZD1222 COVID-19 vaccine. Study-level findings and limits: Only six or seven AZD1222 recipients were seropositive at baseline. Following two doses of AZD1222, Spike-specific TCR breadth and depth rose. In a largely white British group with more females than males, clonal diversity was possibly underestimated.

Concerning this clone: No antigen is known for it.

The protocol was immunoSEQ multiplex PCR, while the TCRdb copy is restricted to in-frame clones and leaves out a portion. The table has around 140,000 clones, around 92% seen once. Germline lookup yields CDR1 SEHNR and CDR2 FQNEAQ (reference sequence). V lost 1 base, J lost 5 bases, and 9 bases lay in between. The CDR3 covers 13 residues. This sequence was found in an adult who received the AZD1222 COVID-19 vaccine. Here the sequenced sample was peripheral blood, taken 28 days after the second AZD1222 dose. The chain uses TRBV7-9 and TRBJ2-7; D gene unclear. CDR3 sequence: CASSLVGANEQYF. The CDR3 nucleotides are TGTGCCAGCAGCTTAGTCGGAGCTAACGAGCAGTACTTC.